This TCR beta chain was captured in a study of cytomegalovirus exposure and HLA in healthy donors (TCRdb year 2017). About the investigation overall: An earlier analysis of more than 550 of the donors reported approximately 300 Gb of sequence data and 117 million unique TCR beta sequences obtained from about 180 million T cells. To decide whether each TCR beta V gene segment behaved as functional or pseudogenic, an earlier analysis of several hundred of the donors relied on high-throughput TCR beta sequencing. Four to six DR-DQ haplotypes were handled as single units for association and clustering, since linkage in the cohort was strong. The aim of the study was to test whether cataloging public T cell receptors could identify signatures of past pathogen exposure. In the later analysis, no new phenotypic data were used to find candidate immune exposures; instead, reliance was placed on TCR beta sequences and their occurrence across donors. The number of typed donors differed by locus: roughly 629-630 for A, B, C, DRB1 and DQB1; 500 to 550 for DQA1; over 600 for DPA1; and 400 to 480 for DPB1. Using immunosequencing, the study profiled T cell repertoires from 500 to 800 subjects and related those repertoires to cytomegalovirus serostatus. To study patterns of TCR occurrence, a later analysis re-analyzed previously published TCR beta repertoires from several hundred donors and added high-resolution HLA genotyping. In addition to the first cohort of 666 subjects, a separate validation cohort of 100 to 150 different subjects was used. Both class I and class II loci were covered by HLA typing, at four-digit resolution. To predict cytomegalovirus infection status, the study combined high-throughput TCR immunosequencing, statistical association of individual TCRs with disease status, and machine learning. A later genetic analysis took genome-wide SNP genotypes for about three fifths of the roughly 670 donors and used that subset as a discovery cohort. Of the roughly 400 genotyped donors, 81% were placed in the genetic ancestry cluster associated with self-reported Caucasian donors. An early release covering more than 500 HLA-typed donors comprised 300 to 350 gigabases of sequencing data and tens of millions of unique TCR sequences. Across 398 genotyped donors of the cohort, an average of about 240,000 unique TCR beta nucleotide sequences per donor were sequenced, and about a sixth of those sequences were non-productive. All discovery cohort repertoires had been generated using a single sequencing platform. Donor age, sex, ethnicity and CMV serostatus were collected together with the repertoire data. Study-wide findings and limitations: The only immune exposure information available for the cohort was CMV serostatus. A further reported finding was that TCR beta sequences accurately predicted the HLA-A and HLA-B alleles for most subjects in the first cohort. Cytomegalovirus status was reported to be diagnosed by the classifier with high specificity and sensitivity in both the original and validation cohorts. A later analysis reported that several top co-occurrence clusters appeared linked to parvovirus B19, influenza, CMV and Epstein-Barr virus. In vitro tests confirmed that three of the cytomegalovirus-associated TCR beta chains recognize cytomegalovirus antigens. A cluster of highly shared sequence variants was judged likely to be a technical artifact of the sequencing pipeline. Roughly 17 rarely observed V segments, including chromosome 9 orphons, were excluded from the earlier analysis of about 610 of the donors because counts were too low. A later analysis associated 16,951 TCR beta sequences with specific HLA alleles at a false discovery rate of 0.05. Most TCR sequences were seen in very few donors, while some public TCRs were found in many individuals. Broadly in line with IMGT annotations, most TCR beta V segments showed up in productive rearrangements about 87% or about 30% of the time in an earlier analysis of approximately 640 of the donors. Because HLA typing was missing for some donors at each locus, association tests included only the typed subset. Most CMV-associated TCR beta chains appeared to be HLA-restricted in a later analysis, and the HLA associations seemed to be driven largely by CMV exposure. Sequencing depth was assumed to be roughly uniform across donors in the presence/absence analyses, though that assumption may not hold. A later genetic analysis associated a missense DCLRE1C variant with V-gene and J-gene trimming of TCR beta chains, and an independent cohort replicated the association. Because the 87-base-pair reads could not distinguish some IMGT-functional V segments, including TRBV6-2 and TRBV6-3, those segments were excluded. In the study, 150 to 200 TCR beta chains were listed as associated with cytomegalovirus. According to a later genetic analysis, donors in an Asian-associated ancestry cluster had fewer N-insertions in productive TCRs than the roughly 660-donor mean. In a later analysis, the rate of TCR association differed among HLA loci, with DRB1 alleles having the most associated TCRs and HLA-C alleles having the fewest. Linkage disequilibrium might explain the correlated functional status among segregating V segments, but an unknown experimental factor could not be excluded. In a later analysis, HLA-associated TCR beta chains were found to be more clonally expanded and to have lower generation probabilities than equally common non-associated chains. The cohort was sequenced for TCR beta chains only, and without alpha or paired-chain data the features that could be detected were limited. When HLA alleles, especially DR and DQ, strongly co-occurred, attributing TCR associations to individual alleles was difficult. According to the authors, the approach could potentially be generalized to other disease states and immunological phenotypes.

This clone has only one observation. There is no known antigen for this receptor. Base qualities are not provided; no much larger clone lies one nucleotide away. The library was made by the immunoSEQ multiplex PCR assay. The multiplex PCR relied on a mix of 60 forward primers for TCR Vbeta segments and 13 reverse primers for TCR Jbeta segments. The CDR3 region of rearranged TCR beta genes was amplified from genomic DNA by a multiplex PCR assay. Amplified TCR beta libraries were sequenced as 87-base-pair reads on the Illumina HiSeq System. The authors' analysis ran thus. Across the 670 or so repertoires, a later analysis counted tens of millions of unique TCR beta chains, about 10 million of which were shared by at least two donors. Raw reads were error-corrected and collapsed into unique sequences by a nearest-neighbor algorithm in which closely related sequences were merged to remove PCR and sequencing errors. To assign V, D and J gene segments, CDR3 sequences were aligned to IMGT reference sequences. For a sequence to be retained, at least a six-nucleotide match to both a V gene segment and a J gene segment was required. Rearrangements were called productive when the CDR3 lacked stop codons and stayed in frame with V and J; all others were non-productive. CDR3 was defined by IMGT convention, running from the second conserved V-encoded cysteine to the conserved J-encoded phenylalanine. The earlier analysis of some 550 of the donors excluded any sequence lacking an unambiguous match to a single V gene segment. An earlier analysis of some 500 of the donors classified V segments as functional when productive rearrangements were above 56.7% and as segregating when the standard deviation between donors was above 5%. To diagnose cytomegalovirus status from the catalog of TCR beta chain sequences, a statistical classification framework was built. V and J gene assignment, in a later analysis, came from comparing TCR nucleotide sequences with IMGT/GENE-DB human TR gene sequences. Using the TCRdist pipeline, a later analysis assigned CDR3 sequences along with most-parsimonious VDJ recombination scenarios. In a later analysis, each TCR beta chain was defined by its CDR3 amino acid sequence together with its V-gene family, and reads without a unique V-gene family were excluded. As a way to deal with suspected cross-contamination and a sequencing artifact, a later analysis dropped hundreds of nucleotide sequences that were highly shared and had low generation probability. In a later analysis, a clonal expansion index for each public chain was calculated from normalized within-repertoire ranks of inferred template counts. Generation probabilities in a later analysis came from a VDJ recombination model fitted to out-of-frame rearrangements, and those results were checked against IGoR. Hypergeometric tests were used in a later analysis to score TCR-TCR, TCR-HLA and TCR-CMV co-occurrence, with a repertoire-size bias correction applied to the TCR pairs. In a later analysis, false discovery rates were estimated by permuting HLA or CMV assignments 20 times. In a later analysis, co-occurring TCRs were grouped using DBSCAN, and TCRdist sequence similarity was added for clustering within HLA-allele-positive subsets. Repertoires with fewer than 30,000 or more than 120,000 public chains, plus five repertoires with anomalous nucleotide sharing, were excluded from co-occurrence clustering. What TCRdb holds here is the immuneACCESS table cut down to in-frame rearrangements. Part of the clones is not present; checked against another copy, under half of the missing clones reflect an unresolved V gene, and the others are unexplained. D and trimming were read from the DNA, whereas the V and J calls and clone size are those reported in that table. Recorded for this sample are around 30,000 clones; around nine tenths of them occurred a single time. About 2.9% of the sample is taken by the ten largest.

CDR1 and CDR2 are drawn from the germline V gene (reference sequence): SGHKS, YYEKEE. The CDR3, cysteine through phenylalanine, is 16 amino acids long. Only CDR3 DNA remains: 48 bases, in frame from the first base. V and J are truncated by 0 bases and 0 bases respectively, leaving an intervening sequence of 9 bases. The cohort consisted of 600 or so healthy bone marrow donors. Cohort members were all nominally healthy when sampled, although unrecorded immune exposures were likely present. The donor was CMV seronegative and was included in the group of several hundred seronegative cohort members. Each donor provided a peripheral blood sample, and peripheral blood mononuclear cells were used for TCR beta sequencing. Genomic DNA was extracted from the blood cell samples with the Qiagen DNeasy Blood Extraction Kit.

Rearrangement joined TRBV5-5 to TRBJ2-2, with a weak D call of TRBD1 (5 bases match). Sample: PBMCs. The receptor's source is a boy aged 10-17 years in good health and CMV-seronegative. CDR3 sequence: CASSLGAGTNTGELFF. Here is the DNA: TGTGCCAGCAGCTTGGGGGCAGGGACGAACACCGGGGAGCTGTTTTTT.